Following are 21 T cell receptor beta chains from one sample sequenced in a study of T cells in tumors after PD-1 blockade. Measured with immunoSEQ multiplex PCR; TCRdb has only the in-frame clones, and not every one. The sample has roughly 12,000 clones; less than 65% are singletons. Here the sequenced sample was tumor tissue, taken before anti-PD-1 treatment. These receptors were taken from a human donor with basal cell carcinoma.

This clone has a handful of counts. This rearrangement joins TRBV5-1 to TRBJ1-1; D is undetermined. This CDR3 region has 13 residues. V dropped 1 base and J dropped 0 bases, with 4 bases sitting between them. Looked up from germline, CDR1 is SGHRS and CDR2 is YFSETQ. This CDR3 reads CASSLRVNTEAFF. The CDR3 DNA reads TGCGCCAGCAGCTTGAGGGTGAACACTGAAGCTTTCTTT.

This clone was seen once. V and J are TRBV7-9 and TRBJ2-7; a weak D match, TRBD2 (6 bases). The CDR3 length is 15 residues. Germline CDR1 reads SEHNR; CDR2 reads FQNEAQ (reference sequence). V lost 1 base to trimming and J lost 4 bases, with 14 bases between them. The CDR3 here is CASSLGGGLWYEQYF. The CDR3 DNA reads as TGTGCCAGCAGCTTAGGCGGAGGGTTGTGGTACGAGCAGTACTTC.

This clone counts as medium-sized (0.01 to 0.1%). This chain uses TRBV6-2 or TRBV6-3 with TRBJ1-1; no clear D. Trimming removed 6 bases from V and 0 bases from J, with 11 bases in between. CDR1 and CDR2 from the germline V gene are MNHEY and SVGEGT. This CDR3 region has 14 residues. The CDR3 reads CASSHLGLNTEAFF. CDR3 nucleotide sequence: TGTGCCAGCAGCCACTTAGGGTTGAACACTGAAGCTTTCTTT.

V gene TRBV5-1 combines with J gene TRBJ1-4; D gene ambiguous. The CDR3 is 14 amino acids. Germline V gene sequence: CDR1 SGHRS, CDR2 YFSETQ. V lost 4 bases to trimming and J lost 0 bases, with 7 bases between them. In DNA, the CDR3 is TGCGCCAGCAGCAGCGGGACAACTAATGAAAAACTGTTTTTT. Amino acid sequence: CASSSGTTNEKLFF.

This clone has more than one count but fewer than ten. The CDR3 DNA follows: TGTGCCAGCAGCCCACAGGGGACCGGGGAGCTGTTTTTT. This sequence encodes CASSPQGTGELFF. The chain carries TRBV7-3 and TRBJ2-2; 7 nucleotides agree with TRBD1. In germline, CDR1 is SGHTA, CDR2 FQGTGA. The CDR3 has 13 residues. V gave up 5 bases and J gave up 5 bases; unmatched junction bases: 2.

CDR3 amino acids: CAISESGPNYGYTF. The CDR3 DNA reads as TGTGCCATCAGTGAGTCAGGGCCCAACTATGGCTACACCTTC. The gene calls are TRBV10-3 and TRBJ1-2; unclear D gene. The CDR3 runs to 14 residues. Looked up from germline, CDR1 is ENHRY and CDR2 is SYGVKD. The V and J ends lost 0 bases and 2 bases respectively, with 7 bases between them.

By proportion, this clone is medium-sized. J is TRBJ2-7 and V is TRBV11-3; no definite D call. Trimming pared 1 base from V and 4 bases from J, leaving 8 bases between. Germline assignment: CDR1 SGHNT and CDR2 YENEEA. The CDR3 length is 13 residues. The CDR3 region is CASSLGGEYEQYF. In DNA, the CDR3 is TGTGCCAGCAGCTTAGGAGGCGAATACGAGCAGTACTTC.

This clone was recorded a few times. The V and J genes are TRBV10-3 and TRBJ1-1; 7 bases are a match to TRBD1. The CDR3 contains 12 residues. Germline lookup yields CDR1 ENHRY and CDR2 SYGVKD. V was clipped by 9 bases and J by 4 bases; unmatched bases: 5. The CDR3 loop reads CAITGATTEAFF. For the CDR3, the DNA is TGTGCCATAACAGGGGCCACCACTGAAGCTTTCTTT.

The rearrangement joins TRBV4-3 to TRBJ2-7; the D is unclear. The germline CDR1 and CDR2 sequences are LGHNA and YSLEER. V was trimmed by 2 bases and J by 3 bases, leaving 17 bases between them. The CDR3 totals 16 residues. DNA of the CDR3: TGCGCCAGCAGCCAATTTTACGGATCCTTCGGCTACGAGCAGTACTTC. Protein product: CASSQFYGSFGYEQYF.

The count of this clone is one. The CDR3 DNA reads TGTGCCAGCAGTTACAGGGGGGGTGAGCAGTTCTTC. Its translation: CASSYRGGEQFF. The chain employs TRBV6-2 or TRBV6-3 and TRBJ2-1, with D maybe TRBD2 (7 bases). Germline V lookup: CDR1 MNHEY, CDR2 SVGEGT. V lost 2 bases and J lost 9, with 8 bases in between. This CDR3 is 12 amino acids long.

The chain carries TRBV4-1 and TRBJ2-7, with TRBD1 matching over 8 bases. J lost 5 bases, V lost 0 bases, and 6 bases had no gene match. Germline CDR1 and CDR2: MGHRA and YSYEKL. The CDR3 spans 15 residues. This chain's CDR3 is CASSQDPQGADEQYF. In nucleotides, the CDR3 is TGCGCCAGCAGCCAAGACCCCCAGGGGGCGGACGAGCAGTACTTC.

A few counts support this clone. CDR3 in DNA: TGTGCCAGCCAGGGGGGGACAACCAACACCGGGGAGCTGTTTTTT. This sequence encodes CASQGGTTNTGELFF. V gene TRBV9 combines with J gene TRBJ2-2; the D call may be TRBD1 or TRBD2 (7 bases each). Germline V gene sequence: CDR1 SGDLS, CDR2 YYNGEE. This CDR3 is built from 15 residues. Between the trimmed V and J ends, which lost 7 bases and 2 bases, there was a span of 15 bases. The full variable domain, completed using reference TRBV9 and TRBJ2-2, is DSGVTQTPKHLITATGQRVTLRCSPRSGDLSVYWYQQSLDQGLQFLIQYYNGEERAKGNILERFSAQQFPDLHSELNLSSLELGDSALYFCASQGGTTNTGELFFGEGSRLTVL.

The chain employs TRBV27 and TRBJ1-1, with D possibly matching TRBD1 (5 bases). The CDR3 runs to 15 residues. V lost 2 bases and J lost 6, with 16 bases in between. CDR1 and CDR2 (germline): MNHEY, SMNVEV (reference sequence). In nucleotides, the CDR3 is TGTGCCAGCAGTTTACGTGGGGGAGTCGAGGCTGAAGCTTTCTTT. Protein product: CASSLRGGVEAEAFF.

The genes are TRBV30 and TRBJ2-3; 8 positions match TRBD2. Per germline, CDR1 GTSNPN and CDR2 SVGIG (reference sequence). V lost 3 bases and J lost 1; bases outside the gene matches: 3. This CDR3 has 14 residues. This CDR3 is CAWREAGGTDTQYF. For the CDR3, the DNA is TGTGCCTGGAGGGAAGCGGGAGGCACAGATACGCAGTATTTT.

The rearrangement joins TRBV9 to TRBJ2-1; perhaps D is TRBD1 or TRBD2 (5 bases each). Trimming stripped 0 bases from V and 6 bases from J, with 10 bases between. The CDR3 sequence is 14 residues long. Germline V gene lookup returns CDR1 SGDLS and CDR2 YYNGEE. Written as DNA, the CDR3 is TGTGCCAGCAGCGTAGAGGGGACGTTCAATGAGCAGTTCTTC. Its protein product is CASSVEGTFNEQFF.

V gene TRBV24-1 combines with J gene TRBJ2-7; tentatively, D is TRBD1 (6 bases). V lost 4 bases to trimming and J lost 4 bases, with 10 bases between them. Per germline, CDR1 KGHDR and CDR2 SFDVKD. The CDR3 spans 13 residues. CDR3: CATSDQDRYEQYF. The CDR3 nucleotides are TGTGCCACCAGTGACCAGGACAGATACGAGCAGTACTTC.

This chain uses TRBV19 with TRBJ2-1; D perhaps matches TRBD1 (6 bases). Trimming shortened V by 5 bases and J by 6 bases, and 14 bases separated the two germline ends. The CDR3 extends over 14 amino acids. CDR1 and CDR2 from the germline V gene are LNHDA and SQIVND (reference sequence). The CDR3 sequence is CASSASPGANEQFF. The CDR3 nucleotides read TGTGCCAGTAGTGCCTCCCCAGGGGCCAATGAGCAGTTCTTC.

This clone was found once. The chain combines TRBV4-2 with TRBJ2-3, with TRBD2 matching over 12 bases. The CDR3 is 17 residues long. The germline V gene encodes CDR1 LGHNA and CDR2 YNFKEQ. The J segment lost 9 bases and the V segment lost 4 bases, leaving 14 bases of the junction unmatched. CDR3: CASSPRLAGAPAATQYF. CDR3 coding DNA: TGTGCCAGCAGCCCCCGACTAGCGGGAGCCCCTGCGGCGACGCAGTATTTT.

The rearrangement uses TRBV18 and TRBJ1-3, with D uncertain. Germline CDR1 reads KGHSH; CDR2 reads LQKENI. The CDR3 extends over 13 amino acids. V shed 0 bases and J shed 10 bases, with 10 bases lying between them. The CDR3 DNA sequence: TGTGCCAGCTCACCACCGACGTGGGAGACCATATATTTT. This gives the protein CASSPPTWETIYF.

This chain uses TRBV5-4 with TRBJ1-3; possible D gene TRBD1, 5 bases. Germline CDR1 reads SGHNT; CDR2 reads YYREEE (reference sequence). The CDR3 sequence is 13 residues long. Deletions cut 1 base from V and 4 bases from J, with 6 bases between. In DNA, the CDR3 is TGTGCCAGCAGCTTGTGGGGCGGAAACACCATATATTTT. As protein: CASSLWGGNTIYF.

V and J are TRBV7-2 and TRBJ2-1, with TRBD2 matching 7 bases. Looked up from germline, CDR1 is SGHTA and CDR2 is FQGNSA. V gave up 5 bases and J gave up 0 bases; unmatched junction bases: 7. This CDR3 region has 16 residues. CDR3 loop: CASSPIAGSSYNEQFF. In DNA, the CDR3 is TGTGCCAGCAGCCCAATAGCGGGTAGCTCCTACAATGAGCAGTTCTTC.